A single sample gave rise to the 8 T cell receptor beta chains below, sequenced in a study of CD8+ T cells in alopecia areata. RNA extraction and reverse transcription yielded cDNA as sequencing template. Here immunoSEQ multiplex PCR was the method, and the copy in TCRdb shows in-frame clones only, minus some. The repertoire consists of approximately 42,000 clones, with 50% to 70% occurring once and the leading ten covering about 20%. Treatment denoted: oral pan-JAK inhibitor, 5-10 mg twice daily. The sample here was CD8+ T cells sorted from blood, taken at week 4, from a patient treated with tofacitinib. The receptor source for this set is a human donor with alopecia areata.

In its sample, this clone was seen a few times. The V and J genes are TRBV13 and TRBJ2-1; 8 nucleotides line up with TRBD2. Germline assignment: CDR1 PRHDT and CDR2 FYEKMQ (reference sequence). After removal of 5 bases from V and 0 bases from J, the junction contained 6 bases not matched to a gene. The length of the CDR3 is 16 residues. The CDR3 sequence: CASSPGGTSSYNEQFF. The CDR3 DNA follows: TGTGCCAGCAGCCCCGGAGGGACTAGCTCCTACAATGAGCAGTTCTTC.

V and J are TRBV25-1 and TRBJ2-3, with 8 bases aligning to TRBD1. Germline V CDR1 and CDR2: MGHDK, SYGVNS. Trimming at V came to 5 bases and at J to 3 bases, leaving 4 bases not matched to a gene. The length of the CDR3 is 14 residues. CDR3 sequence: CASSSGQGTDTQYF. In DNA, the CDR3 is TGTGCCAGCAGTTCCGGACAGGGAACAGATACGCAGTATTTT. The variable domain in full, completed from reference TRBV25-1 and TRBJ2-3, reads EADIYQTPRYLVIGTGKKITLECSQTMGHDKMYWYQQDPGMELHLIHYSYGVNSTEKGDLSSESTVSRIRTEHFPLTLESARPSHTSQYLCASSSGQGTDTQYFGPGTRLTVL.

J is TRBJ2-1 and V is TRBV29-1; either TRBD1 or TRBD2 may supply D (5 bases each). V lost 5 bases and J 5 bases, leaving 13 bases between the germline ends. The CDR3 spans 13 residues. CDR1 and CDR2 from the germline V gene are SQVTM and ANQGSEA. The CDR3 DNA reads TGCAGCGTTCCAGGGACGACAAACAATGAGCAGTTCTTC. Residues: CSVPGTTNNEQFF.

This chain uses TRBV4-3 with TRBJ2-7, with D perhaps matching TRBD1 (6 bases). The germline CDR1 and CDR2 sequences are LGHNA and YSLEER. The CDR3 totals 15 residues. V gave up 1 base and J gave up 3 bases, with 13 bases separating them. The CDR3 sequence: CASSQGLGRGYEQYF. The CDR3 coding sequence is TGCGCCAGCAGCCAAGGACTGGGCAGGGGCTACGAGCAGTACTTC.

This clone came up a few times. V is TRBV29-1 and J is TRBJ2-3, with D maybe TRBD1 (5 bases). The CDR3 is 13 amino acids. Trimming took 3 bases from V and 1 from J, leaving 8 bases between them. Germline values: CDR1 SQVTM, CDR2 ANQGSEA. The CDR3 here is CSVEDTRTDTQYF. The DNA for the CDR3 is TGCAGCGTTGAGGACACACGCACAGATACGCAGTATTTT.

A few counts support this clone. The V gene is TRBV29-1, the J gene TRBJ2-7, with D perhaps matching TRBD1 (6 bases). In germline, CDR1 is SQVTM, CDR2 ANQGSEA. The ends were cut back, 4 bases at V and 2 bases at J, with 21 bases in the middle. The CDR3 runs 16 residues. The CDR3 DNA reads TGCAGCGTTGTAGGAGGACGGGGACACGGGGCCTACGAGCAGTACTTC. Translation gives CSVVGGRGHGAYEQYF.

The chain combines TRBV7-8 with TRBJ2-7; D remains unclear. CDR1 and CDR2 from the germline V gene are SGHVS and FQNEAQ. The CDR3 runs to 14 residues. V was shortened by 1 base and J by 3 bases, with 10 bases between the two germline ends. CDR3 residues: CASSLGVTGYEQYF. In DNA, the CDR3 is TGTGCCAGCAGCTTAGGGGTAACGGGCTACGAGCAGTACTTC.

The chain employs TRBV7-9 and TRBJ1-1, with 9 bases that match TRBD1. The CDR3 is 14 amino acids. V shed 4 bases, J shed 5 bases, and the junction held 5 bases outside the gene matches. CDR1 is SEHNR, CDR2 FQNEAQ, per germline (reference sequence). The CDR3 nucleotides are TGTGCCAGCAGCTCACAGGGGGCGAGGACTGAAGCTTTCTTT. Translation: CASSSQGARTEAFF.